Listed below are T cell receptor beta chains from one sample, sequenced in a study of T cells in Graves' hyperthyroidism and ophthalmopathy. Via MiXCR, TCRdb re-called the multiplex PCR reads, giving one row per CDR3 protein. The sample gives some 600,000 distinct CDR3 sequences, 35% to 55% of which show up once; roughly 8.2% is in the top ten. Input material: peripheral blood or thyroid tissue (not recorded which). The receptors shown here come from a woman aged 18-29 years with Graves' hyperthyroidism. Both conserved end residues are part of each CDR3. The order of the fields is D gene, clone size, J gene, V gene, CDR3 DNA, CDR3 protein. A D gene is named only where the DNA matches it firmly. Size tells how often a clone was seen (once, few, many) or the class of an expanded clone, and some rows leave it out.

>-|once|TRBJ2-7|TRBV15
TGTGCCACCAGTGAGTTGGACTACGAGCAGCACTTC
CATSELDYEQHF
>-|-|TRBJ1-6|TRBV5-6
TGTGCCAGCAGGCCGATGGCTCGGGGTTCACCCCTCCACTTT
CASRPMARGSPLHF
>-|many|TRBJ1-4|TRBV2
TGTGCCAGCAAGACAGTCTCAACTAATGAAAAACTGTTTTTT
CASKTVSTNEKLFF
>-|-|TRBJ2-7|TRBV20-1
TGCAGTGCTAGTCTCCCCGACTTGACCTCCTACGAGCAGTACTTC
CSASLPDLTSYEQYF
>TRBD1|-|TRBJ2-2|TRBV7-9
TGTGCCGGCAGCTTAGGGACAGCAAGATACACCGGGGAGCTGTTTTTT
CAGSLGTARYTGELFF
>-|few|TRBJ1-1|TRBV7-2
TGTGCCAGCAGCTTAAGGGTGCTCACTGAAGCTTTCTTT
CASSLRVLTEAFF
>-|many|TRBJ1-2|TRBV12-3/TRBV12-4
TGTGCCATCGACGTAGGACAGAATGGCTACACCTTC
CAIDVGQNGYTF
>TRBD1|-|TRBJ1-2|TRBV24-1
TGTGCCACCAGTGACGCCGGGACAGGGACTGGCTACACCTTC
CATSDAGTGTGYTF
>-|-|TRBJ1-2|TRBV7-2
TGTGCCAGCTCACCAGTCGGGGTAACGGCTCCACCCGGCTACACCTTC
CASSPVGVTAPPGYTF
>TRBD1|many|TRBJ1-4|TRBV9
TGTGCCAGCAGCGTAGGACAGGGGAATGAAAAACTGTTTTTT
CASSVGQGNEKLFF
>TRBD1|once|TRBJ2-2|TRBV7-2
TGTGCCAGCAGCTGGTACAGGGGGAACACCGGGGAGCTGTTTTTT
CASSWYRGNTGELFF
>-|-|TRBJ2-1|TRBV24-1
TGTGCCACCTCTGGAGGGGTGAGCTCCTACAATGAGCAGTTCTTC
CATSGGVSSYNEQFF
>-|-|TRBJ2-7|TRBV7-6
TGTGCCAGCAGCGTGTACGGGGGCTACGAGCAGTACTTC
CASSVYGGYEQYF
>TRBD1|-|TRBJ1-1|TRBV20-1
TGCAGTGCTCTCGGGACAGGGCGAGACACTGAAGCTTTCTTT
CSALGTGRDTEAFF
>-|-|TRBJ1-3|TRBV6-6
TGTGCCATCGCCAGGGCCATGAACACCATATATTTT
CAIARAMNTIYF
>TRBD2|-|TRBJ2-7|TRBV6-5
TGTGCCAGCAGTTCTCTAGCGGGGCGCTACGAGCAGTACTTC
CASSSLAGRYEQYF
>-|-|TRBJ1-3|TRBV14
TGTGCCAGCAGCCAAGCCTTTCGCTCTGGAAACACCGTATATTTT
CASSQAFRSGNTVYF
>-|-|TRBJ1-5|TRBV24-1
TGTGCCACCAGTGATCCTCAGGGATGGGCAGAGACCCAGCATTTT
CATSDPQGWAETQHF
>-|once|TRBJ2-5|TRBV7-2
TGTGCCAGCAGCCAAGAGCTCGGATACTTC
CASSQELGYF
>TRBD1|few|TRBJ2-5|TRBV7-2
TGTGCCAGCAGGGACTCCAGGGGGCGGGAGACCCAGTACTTC
CASRDSRGRETQYF
>-|-|TRBJ1-2|TRBV7-2
TGTGCCAGCAGCATCCAAACCGGGACTTATGGCTACACCTTC
CASSIQTGTYGYTF
>-|-|TRBJ2-7|TRBV9
TGTGCCAGCAGCGTAGTATCGGGGAGCAACGAGCAGTACTTC
CASSVVSGSNEQYF
>TRBD1|many|TRBJ1-1|TRBV10-3
TGTGCCATCGGGAGGACAGGCCTGAACACTGAAGCTTTCTTT
CAIGRTGLNTEAFF
>-|-|TRBJ1-6|TRBV29-1
TGCAGCTTAATCAGGGGCGCAAATAATTCACCCCTCCACTTT
CSLIRGANNSPLHF
>TRBD1|-|TRBJ1-5|TRBV19
TGTGCCAGTAGTATAGGCAGGGGGTCCGATCAGCCCCAGCATTTT
CASSIGRGSDQPQHF
>-|-|TRBJ1-1|TRBV2
TGTGCCAGCAGTCAGGAGACGGAATTCGGCACTGAAGCTTTCTTT
CASSQETEFGTEAFF
>-|many|TRBJ1-1|TRBV10-3
TGTGCCATCAGTCCCGGGAAGAACACTGAAGCTTTCTTT
CAISPGKNTEAFF
>-|-|TRBJ1-2|TRBV25-1
TGTGCCAGCAGTGTTTCCAGTGGCGGCCGCGGCTACACCTTC
CASSVSSGGRGYTF
>-|-|TRBJ2-7|TRBV20-1
TGCAGTGCTACGGGGGCCTCCGGGACCGACTACGAGCAGTACTTC
CSATGASGTDYEQYF